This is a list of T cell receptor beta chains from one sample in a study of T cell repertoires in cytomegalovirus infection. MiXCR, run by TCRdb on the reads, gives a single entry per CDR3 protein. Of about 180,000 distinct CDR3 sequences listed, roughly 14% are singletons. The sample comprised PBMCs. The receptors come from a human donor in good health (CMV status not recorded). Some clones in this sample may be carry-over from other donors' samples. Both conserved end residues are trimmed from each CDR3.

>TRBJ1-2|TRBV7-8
ASSTSSTPMGYGYT
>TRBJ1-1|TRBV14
ASSQIDRGTEAF
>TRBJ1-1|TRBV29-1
SVRTGNTEAF
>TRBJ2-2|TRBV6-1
ASSRDRGPGELF
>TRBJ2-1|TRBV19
ASSIVTGNSYNEQF
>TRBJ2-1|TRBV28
ASSPAWRTKEQF
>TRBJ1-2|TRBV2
ASSEKFNYGYT
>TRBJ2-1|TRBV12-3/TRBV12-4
ASQSPTGTGEGYNEQF
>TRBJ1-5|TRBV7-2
ASSLVLLASQPQH
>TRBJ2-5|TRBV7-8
ASSLVLGRAKETQY
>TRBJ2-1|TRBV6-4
ASSKLGWDNEQF
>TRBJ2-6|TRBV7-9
ASSSLEREDSGANVLT
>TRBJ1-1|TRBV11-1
ASTRAQNTEAF
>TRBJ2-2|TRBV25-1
ASSAGTGDTGELF
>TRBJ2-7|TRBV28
ASSLVTHQGEQY
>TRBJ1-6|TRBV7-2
ASSLESGYNSPLH
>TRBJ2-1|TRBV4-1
ASSLLGAGGYNEQF
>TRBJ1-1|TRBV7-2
ASSLNRGGPNTEAF
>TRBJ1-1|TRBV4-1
ASTPGQGGTEAF
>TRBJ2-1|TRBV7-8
ASSSIQISSYNEQF
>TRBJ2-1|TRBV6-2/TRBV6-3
ASSHFGTSDRGEQF
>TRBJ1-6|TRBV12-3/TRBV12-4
ASSLLENSPLH
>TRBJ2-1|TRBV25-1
ASSEWGTGDNEQF
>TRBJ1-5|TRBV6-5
ASTKGIGNQPQH
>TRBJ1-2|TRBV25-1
ASSPSGQVNYGYT
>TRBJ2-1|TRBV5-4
ASSLVGTGEGEQF